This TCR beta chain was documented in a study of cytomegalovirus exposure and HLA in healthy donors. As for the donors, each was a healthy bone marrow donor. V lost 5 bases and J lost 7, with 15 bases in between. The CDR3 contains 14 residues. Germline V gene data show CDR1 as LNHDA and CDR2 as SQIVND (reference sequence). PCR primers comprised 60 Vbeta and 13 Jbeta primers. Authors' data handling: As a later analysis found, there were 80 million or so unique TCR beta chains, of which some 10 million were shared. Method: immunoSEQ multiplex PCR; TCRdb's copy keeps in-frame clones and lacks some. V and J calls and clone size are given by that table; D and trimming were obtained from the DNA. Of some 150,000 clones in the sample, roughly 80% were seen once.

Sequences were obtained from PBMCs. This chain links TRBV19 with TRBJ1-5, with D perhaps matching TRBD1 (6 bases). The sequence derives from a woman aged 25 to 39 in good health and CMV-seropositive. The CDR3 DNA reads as TGTGCCAGTAGTGGGAGGGGGGATAAGCAGCCCCAGCATTTT. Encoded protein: CASSGRGDKQPQHF.